The clone carrying this T cell receptor (beta chain) has more than one count but fewer than ten. Its antigen is currently unknown. This sample was included in a study of beta chain features in type 1 diabetes. The overall study: 107,917,701 sorted cells were examined across all samples. General study results and limits: Sampled from patients, naive, central memory and Treg TCRB repertoires appeared more similar than those sampled from healthy donors. Fewer junction insertions and more nucleotide deletions appeared in type 1 diabetes patients.

Germline lookup yields CDR1 SGHVS and CDR2 FQNEAQ. V shed 5 bases and J 4 bases; nucleotides not matched to a gene: 27. The CDR3 is made up of 22 amino acids. Markers CD45RO/CCR7/CD25/CD127/CD95/CD27 served to sort CD4+ naive, central memory, regulatory and stem cell-like memory cells. The isolated RNA, all of it, was reverse transcribed, so expressed TCRB transcripts were what got sequenced. Here immunoSEQ multiplex PCR was the method, and the copy in TCRdb shows in-frame clones only, minus some. The sample holds 240,000 or so clones, 27% seen once. The specimen sequenced was central memory CD4+ T cells from blood. This chain uses TRBV7-8 with TRBJ2-5; 11 nucleotides agree with TRBD2. The TCR originated in a man under 40 in good health. The CDR3 sequence: CASSEQLAGGPGFGVLVETQYF. CDR3 DNA sequence: TGTGCCAGCAGCGAACAATTAGCGGGAGGGCCGGGGTTTGGGGTCTTAGTAGAGACCCAGTACTTC. Looking up the rest from reference TRBV7-8 and TRBJ2-5 gives the full variable domain: GAGVSQSPRYKVAKRGQDVALRCDPISGHVSLFWYQQALGQGPEFLTYFQNEAQLDKSGLPSDRFFAERPEGSVSTLKIQRTQQEDSAVYLCASSEQLAGGPGFGVLVETQYFGPGTRLLVL.